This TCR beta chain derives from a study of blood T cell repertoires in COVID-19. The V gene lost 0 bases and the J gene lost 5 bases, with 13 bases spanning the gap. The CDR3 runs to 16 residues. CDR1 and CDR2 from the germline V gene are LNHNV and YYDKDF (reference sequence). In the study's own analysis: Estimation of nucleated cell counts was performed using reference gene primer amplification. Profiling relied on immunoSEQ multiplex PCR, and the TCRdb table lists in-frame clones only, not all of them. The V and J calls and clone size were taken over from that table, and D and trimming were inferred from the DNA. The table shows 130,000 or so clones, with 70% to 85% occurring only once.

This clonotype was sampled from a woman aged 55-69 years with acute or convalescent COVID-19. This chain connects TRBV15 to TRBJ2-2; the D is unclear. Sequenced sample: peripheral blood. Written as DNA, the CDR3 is TGTGCCACCAGCAGAGATCCCCAGGTTGGGACCGGGGAGCTGTTTTTT. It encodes CATSRDPQVGTGELFF.